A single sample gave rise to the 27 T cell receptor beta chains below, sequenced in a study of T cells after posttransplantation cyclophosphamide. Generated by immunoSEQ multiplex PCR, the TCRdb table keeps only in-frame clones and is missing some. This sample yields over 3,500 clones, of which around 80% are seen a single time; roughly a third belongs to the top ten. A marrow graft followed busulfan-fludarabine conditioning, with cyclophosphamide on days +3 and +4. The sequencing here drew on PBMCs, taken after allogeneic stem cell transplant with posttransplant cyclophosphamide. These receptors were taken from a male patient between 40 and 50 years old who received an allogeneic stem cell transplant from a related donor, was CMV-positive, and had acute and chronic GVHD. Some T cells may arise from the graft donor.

The CDR3 is CASSVDPISGRPDNEQFF. Written as DNA, the CDR3 is TGTGCCAGCAGCGTAGACCCAATTAGCGGGAGACCAGACAATGAGCAGTTCTTC. This rearrangement joins TRBV9 to TRBJ2-1; 9 positions match TRBD2. There are 18 residues in the CDR3. J was trimmed by 5 bases and V by 0 bases; bases with no gene match: 12. Germline-derived CDR1 and CDR2 are SGDLS and YYNGEE. Full variable domain (outside the CDR3, taken from reference TRBV9 and TRBJ2-1): DSGVTQTPKHLITATGQRVTLRCSPRSGDLSVYWYQQSLDQGLQFLIQYYNGEERAKGNILERFSAQQFPDLHSELNLSSLELGDSALYFCASSVDPISGRPDNEQFFGPGTRLTVL.

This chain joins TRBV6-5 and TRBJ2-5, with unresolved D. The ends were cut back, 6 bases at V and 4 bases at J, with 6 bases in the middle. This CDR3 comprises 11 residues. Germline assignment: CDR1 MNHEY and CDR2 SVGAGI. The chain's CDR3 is CASRLGETQYF. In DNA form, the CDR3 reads TGTGCCAGCAGACTTGGAGAGACCCAGTACTTC.

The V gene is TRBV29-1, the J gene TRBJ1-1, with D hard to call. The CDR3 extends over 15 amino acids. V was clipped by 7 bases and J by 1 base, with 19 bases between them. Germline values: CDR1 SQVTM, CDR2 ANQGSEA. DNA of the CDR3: TGCAGCGCAGATGTAGTGCGGGGTCGGAACACTGAAGCTTTCTTT. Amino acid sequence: CSADVVRGRNTEAFF.

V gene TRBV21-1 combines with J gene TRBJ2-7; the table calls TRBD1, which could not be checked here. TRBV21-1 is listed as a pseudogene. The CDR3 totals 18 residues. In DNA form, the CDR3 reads TGTGCCAGCAGCAAAGAGCATCTCAGGGAAATGAGAACCTACGAGCAGTACTTC. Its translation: CASSKEHLREMRTYEQYF.

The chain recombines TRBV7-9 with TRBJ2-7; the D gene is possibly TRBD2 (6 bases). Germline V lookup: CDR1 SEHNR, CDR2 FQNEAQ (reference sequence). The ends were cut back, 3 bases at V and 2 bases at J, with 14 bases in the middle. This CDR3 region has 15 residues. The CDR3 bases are TGTGCCAGCAGCTTCGATTCGGGAGTCCCCTACGAGCAGTACTTC. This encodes CASSFDSGVPYEQYF.

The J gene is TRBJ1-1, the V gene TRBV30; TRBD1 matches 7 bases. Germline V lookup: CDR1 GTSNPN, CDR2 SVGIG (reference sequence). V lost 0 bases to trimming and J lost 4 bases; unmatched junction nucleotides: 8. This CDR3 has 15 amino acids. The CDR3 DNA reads TGTGCCTGGAGTGTCCCTGACAGGGTGTTCACTGAAGCTTTCTTT. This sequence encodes CAWSVPDRVFTEAFF.

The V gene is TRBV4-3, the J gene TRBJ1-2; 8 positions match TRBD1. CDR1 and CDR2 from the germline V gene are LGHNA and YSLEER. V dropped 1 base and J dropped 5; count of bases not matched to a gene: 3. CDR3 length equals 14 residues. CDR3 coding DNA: TGCGCCAGCAGCCAAGGTAGACAGGGGTATGGCTACACCTTC. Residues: CASSQGRQGYGYTF.

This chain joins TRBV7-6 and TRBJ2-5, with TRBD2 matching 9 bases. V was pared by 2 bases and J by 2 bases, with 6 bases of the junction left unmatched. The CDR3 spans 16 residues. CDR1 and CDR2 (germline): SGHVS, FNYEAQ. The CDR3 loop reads CASSLPSGTGQETQYF. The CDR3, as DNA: TGTGCCAGCAGCTTACCTAGCGGGACGGGGCAAGAGACCCAGTACTTC. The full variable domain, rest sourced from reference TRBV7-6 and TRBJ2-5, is GAGVSQSPRYKVTKRGQDVALRCDPISGHVSLYWYRQALGQGPEFLTYFNYEAQQDKSGLPNDRFSAERPEGSISTLTIQRTEQRDSAMYRCASSLPSGTGQETQYFGPGTRLLVL.

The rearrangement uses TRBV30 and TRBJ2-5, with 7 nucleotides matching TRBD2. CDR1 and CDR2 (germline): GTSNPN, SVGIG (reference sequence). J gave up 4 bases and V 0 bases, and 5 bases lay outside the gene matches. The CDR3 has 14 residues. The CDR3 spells CAWSVSASGETQYF. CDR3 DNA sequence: TGTGCCTGGAGTGTTTCGGCTAGCGGAGAGACCCAGTACTTC.

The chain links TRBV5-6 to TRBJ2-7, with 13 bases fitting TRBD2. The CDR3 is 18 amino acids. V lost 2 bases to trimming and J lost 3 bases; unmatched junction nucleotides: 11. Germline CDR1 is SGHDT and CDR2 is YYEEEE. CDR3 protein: CASSFSPKLAGGSYEQYF. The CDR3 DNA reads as TGTGCCAGCAGCTTTTCGCCTAAACTAGCGGGAGGGAGCTACGAGCAGTACTTC. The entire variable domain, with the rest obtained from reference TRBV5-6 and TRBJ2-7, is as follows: DAGVTQSPTHLIKTRGQQVTLRCSPKSGHDTVSWYQQALGQGPQFIFQYYEEEERQRGNFPDRFSGHQFPNYSSELNVNALLLGDSALYLCASSFSPKLAGGSYEQYFGPGTRLTVT.

This CDR3 reads CASSLSTSGRDTQYF. CDR3 DNA sequence: TGTGCCAGCAGCCTTTCGACTAGCGGGAGGGATACGCAGTATTTT. J is TRBJ2-3 and V is TRBV7-8; 13 bases fit TRBD2. The CDR3 spans 15 residues. From germline, CDR1 is SGHVS and CDR2 FQNEAQ. J was trimmed by 6 bases and V by 5 bases; bases with no gene match: 5. Drawing the rest from reference TRBV7-8 and TRBJ2-3, the complete variable domain is GAGVSQSPRYKVAKRGQDVALRCDPISGHVSLFWYQQALGQGPEFLTYFQNEAQLDKSGLPSDRFFAERPEGSVSTLKIQRTQQEDSAVYLCASSLSTSGRDTQYFGPGTRLTVL.

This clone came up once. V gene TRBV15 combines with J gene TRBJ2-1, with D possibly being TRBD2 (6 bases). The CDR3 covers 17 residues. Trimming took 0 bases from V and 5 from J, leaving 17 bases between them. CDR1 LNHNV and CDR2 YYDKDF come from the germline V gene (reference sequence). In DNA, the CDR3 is TGTGCCACCAGCAGAGATCGGGGACTGAGCGGCAACAATGAGCAGTTCTTC. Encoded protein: CATSRDRGLSGNNEQFF.

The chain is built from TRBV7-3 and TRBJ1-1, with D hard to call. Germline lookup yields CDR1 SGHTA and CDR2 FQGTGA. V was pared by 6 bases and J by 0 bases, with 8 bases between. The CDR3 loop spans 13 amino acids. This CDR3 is CASRESLNTEAFF. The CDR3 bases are TGTGCCAGCAGGGAGAGCCTGAACACTGAAGCTTTCTTT.

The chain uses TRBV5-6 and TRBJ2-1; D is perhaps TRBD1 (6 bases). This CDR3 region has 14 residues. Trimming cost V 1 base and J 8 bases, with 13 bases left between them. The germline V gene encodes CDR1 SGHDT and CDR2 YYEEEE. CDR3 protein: CASSLFTGTHEQFF. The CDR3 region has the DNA TGTGCCAGCAGCTTGTTTACAGGGACCCATGAGCAGTTCTTC. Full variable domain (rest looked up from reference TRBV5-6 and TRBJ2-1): DAGVTQSPTHLIKTRGQQVTLRCSPKSGHDTVSWYQQALGQGPQFIFQYYEEEERQRGNFPDRFSGHQFPNYSSELNVNALLLGDSALYLCASSLFTGTHEQFFGPGTRLTVL.

The CDR3 loop reads CASSQGRESGNTIYF. The DNA for the CDR3 is TGTGCCAGCAGCCAGGGACGGGAGTCTGGAAACACCATATATTTT. The chain has TRBV7-6 and TRBJ1-3, with D tentatively TRBD1 (5 bases). Germline CDR1 reads SGHVS; CDR2 reads FNYEAQ. The CDR3 contains 15 residues. V gave up 5 bases and J gave up 1 base, with 12 bases separating them.

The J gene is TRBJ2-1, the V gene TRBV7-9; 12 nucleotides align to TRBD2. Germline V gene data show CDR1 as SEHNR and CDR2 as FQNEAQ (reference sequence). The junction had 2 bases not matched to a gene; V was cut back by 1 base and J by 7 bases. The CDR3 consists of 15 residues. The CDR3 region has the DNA TGTGCCAGCAGCTTAGGACTAGCGGGAGTTAATGAGCAGTTCTTC. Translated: CASSLGLAGVNEQFF.

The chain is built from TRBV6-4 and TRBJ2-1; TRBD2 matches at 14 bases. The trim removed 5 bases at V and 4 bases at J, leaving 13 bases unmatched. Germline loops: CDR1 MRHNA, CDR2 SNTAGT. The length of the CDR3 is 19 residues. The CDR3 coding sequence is TGTGCCAGCAGTCCGGAAGGACTAGCGGGAGGTACACCGTACAATGAGCAGTTCTTC. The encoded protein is CASSPEGLAGGTPYNEQFF.

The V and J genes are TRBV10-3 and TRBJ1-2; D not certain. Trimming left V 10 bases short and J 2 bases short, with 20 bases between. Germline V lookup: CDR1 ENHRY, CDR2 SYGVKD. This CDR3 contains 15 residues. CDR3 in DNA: TGTGCCACCCTCCCTGCGAGGGTCCAAAACTATGGCTACACCTTC. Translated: CATLPARVQNYGYTF.

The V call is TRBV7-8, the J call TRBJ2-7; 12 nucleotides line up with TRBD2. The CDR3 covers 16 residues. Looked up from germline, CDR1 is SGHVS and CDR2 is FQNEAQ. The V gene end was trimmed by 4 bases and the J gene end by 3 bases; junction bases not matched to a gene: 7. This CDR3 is CASSSRLAGVFYEQYF. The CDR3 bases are TGTGCCAGCAGCTCCCGACTAGCGGGAGTCTTCTACGAGCAGTACTTC.

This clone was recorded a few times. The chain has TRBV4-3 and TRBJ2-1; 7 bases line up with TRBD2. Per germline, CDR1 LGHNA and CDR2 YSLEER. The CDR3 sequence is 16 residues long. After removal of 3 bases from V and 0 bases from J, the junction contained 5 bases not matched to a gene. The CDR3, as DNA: TGCGCCAGCAGCCAGTTACTAGCGTCCTCCTACAATGAGCAGTTCTTC. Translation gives CASSQLLASSYNEQFF.

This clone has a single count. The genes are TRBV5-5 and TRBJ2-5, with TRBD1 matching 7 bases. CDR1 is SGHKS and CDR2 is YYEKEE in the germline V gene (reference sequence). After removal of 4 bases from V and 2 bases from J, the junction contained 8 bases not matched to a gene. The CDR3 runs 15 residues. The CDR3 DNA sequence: TGTGCCAGCAGCGCTAGTCCGGGACAGCAAGAGACCCAGTACTTC. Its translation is CASSASPGQQETQYF.

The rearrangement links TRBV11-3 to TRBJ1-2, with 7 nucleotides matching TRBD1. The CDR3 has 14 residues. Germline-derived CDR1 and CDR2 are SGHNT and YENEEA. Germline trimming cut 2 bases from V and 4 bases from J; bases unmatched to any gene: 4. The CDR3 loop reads CASSLQGGGYGYTF. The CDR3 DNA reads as TGTGCCAGCAGCTTACAGGGGGGAGGCTATGGCTACACCTTC.

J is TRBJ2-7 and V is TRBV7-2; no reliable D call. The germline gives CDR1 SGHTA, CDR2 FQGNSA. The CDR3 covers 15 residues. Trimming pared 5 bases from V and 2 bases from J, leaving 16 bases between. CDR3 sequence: CASSPSPISAYEQYF. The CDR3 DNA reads TGTGCCAGCAGCCCGAGTCCCATATCGGCCTACGAGCAGTACTTC.

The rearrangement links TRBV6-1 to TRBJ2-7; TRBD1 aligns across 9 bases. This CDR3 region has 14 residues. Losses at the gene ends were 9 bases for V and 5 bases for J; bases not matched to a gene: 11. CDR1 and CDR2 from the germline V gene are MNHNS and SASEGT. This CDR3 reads CASKGQGRVDEQYF. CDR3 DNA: TGTGCCAGTAAAGGACAGGGGAGAGTCGACGAGCAGTACTTC.

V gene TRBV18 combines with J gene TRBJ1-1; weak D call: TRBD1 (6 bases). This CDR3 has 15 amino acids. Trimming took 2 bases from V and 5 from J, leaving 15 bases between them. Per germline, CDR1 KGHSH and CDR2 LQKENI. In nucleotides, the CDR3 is TGTGCCAGCTCACCAACAGACGTCAGGGGAACTGAAGCTTTCTTT. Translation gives CASSPTDVRGTEAFF.

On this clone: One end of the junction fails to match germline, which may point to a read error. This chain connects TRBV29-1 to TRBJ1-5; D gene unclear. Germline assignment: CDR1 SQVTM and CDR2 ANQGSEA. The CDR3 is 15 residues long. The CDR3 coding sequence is TGCAGCGTTCAAGAGGAGAGGGTCAGGCGTGAGGCCCAGCATTTT. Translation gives CSVQEERVRREAQHF.

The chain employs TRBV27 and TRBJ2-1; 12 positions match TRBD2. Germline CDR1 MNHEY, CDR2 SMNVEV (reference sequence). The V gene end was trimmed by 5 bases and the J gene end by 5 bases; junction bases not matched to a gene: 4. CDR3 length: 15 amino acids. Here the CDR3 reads CASSLLAGGNNEQFF. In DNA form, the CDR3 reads TGTGCCAGCAGTCTCCTAGCGGGAGGGAACAATGAGCAGTTCTTC.